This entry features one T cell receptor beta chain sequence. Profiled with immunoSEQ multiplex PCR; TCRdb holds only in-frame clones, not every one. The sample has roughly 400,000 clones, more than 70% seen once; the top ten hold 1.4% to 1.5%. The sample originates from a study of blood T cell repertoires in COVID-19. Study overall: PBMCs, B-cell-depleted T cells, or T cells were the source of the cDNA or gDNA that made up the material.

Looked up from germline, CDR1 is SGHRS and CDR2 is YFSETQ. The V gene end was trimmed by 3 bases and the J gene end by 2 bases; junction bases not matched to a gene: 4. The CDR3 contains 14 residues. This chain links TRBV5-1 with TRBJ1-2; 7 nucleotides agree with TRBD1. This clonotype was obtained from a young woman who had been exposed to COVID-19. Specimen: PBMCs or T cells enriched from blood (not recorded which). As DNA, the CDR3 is TGCGCCAGCAGCTCAAGACAGGGAAACTATGGCTACACCTTC. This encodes CASSSRQGNYGYTF.